The rows below give T cell receptor beta chains drawn from one sample of a study of shared clonotypes between healthy human individuals. TCRdb's table, derived via immunoSEQ multiplex PCR, lists solely in-frame clones and lacks some. Of some 2,100,000 clones in the sample, roughly 95% are singletons; the top ten hold approximately 0.13%. The sequencing sample was made of naive CD4+ T cells sorted from blood. The receptors originated from a man younger than 35 in good health. Both conserved end residues are part of each CDR3. A D gene is named only where the DNA matches it firmly. Part of the rows lack a size; the others show once, few, many or a class for expanded clones.

d_gene,abundance,j_gene,v_gene,CDR3nt,CDR3aa
NA,NA,TRBJ1-1,TRBV6-6,TGTGCCAGCAGTCGACTCCGGGACACTGAAGCTTTCTTT,CASSRLRDTEAFF
NA,NA,TRBJ1-1,TRBV4-3,TGCGCCAGCAGCCAAATCGCTGAAGGGTGGAGTGAAGCTTTCTTT,CASSQIAEGWSEAFF
TRBD2,NA,TRBJ2-5,TRBV5-1,TGCGCCAGCAGCTTGGGAGGGGCTAGCGGGCTAGAGACCCAGTACTTC,CASSLGGASGLETQYF
NA,NA,TRBJ1-3,TRBV2,TGTGCCAGCAGCTTGTCCCACGGGGCTGGAAACACCATATATTTT,CASSLSHGAGNTIYF
NA,NA,TRBJ2-1,TRBV7-9,TGTGCCAGCAGCATTATGAAGGGGGTAAGTGAGCAGTTCTTC,CASSIMKGVSEQFF
NA,once,TRBJ2-7,TRBV4-1,TGCGCCAGCAGCCAAGAACGGCAGGGTTCCTACGAGCAGTACTTC,CASSQERQGSYEQYF
TRBD2,NA,TRBJ2-2,TRBV7-2,TGTGCCAGCGCCGGCACTAGCGGGAGAGGCGCCGGGGAGCTGTTTTTT,CASAGTSGRGAGELFF
NA,NA,TRBJ2-5,TRBV28,TGTGCCAGCAGTTACAGCTTATCGGAGCGCGGAGAGACCCAGTACTTC,CASSYSLSERGETQYF
NA,NA,TRBJ2-1,TRBV5-6,TGTGCCAGCAGCTCTTTAGCGATGGGTTCCTACAATGAGCAGTTCTTC,CASSSLAMGSYNEQFF
NA,NA,TRBJ1-4,TRBV7-8,TGTGCCAGCAGCTCACAGACAGGCCTAAATGAAAAACTGTTTTTT,CASSSQTGLNEKLFF
TRBD1,NA,TRBJ1-2,TRBV6-5,TGTGCCAGCAGGGCCTCGACAGGGAGATATGGCTACACCTTC,CASRASTGRYGYTF
NA,NA,TRBJ1-5,TRBV6-5,TGTGCCAGCAGTCGACAAGTCAGCAATCAGCCCCAGCATTTT,CASSRQVSNQPQHF
TRBD1,NA,TRBJ1-1,TRBV11-2,TGTGCCAGCAGCGCGAATCAGGACAGGGTGGTCGGCACTGAAGCTTTCTTT,CASSANQDRVVGTEAFF
NA,NA,TRBJ2-7,TRBV6-1,TGTGCCAGCAGTGAGTTCCGATTGCCCTCCTACGAGCAGTACTTC,CASSEFRLPSYEQYF
NA,NA,TRBJ2-5,TRBV18,TGTGCCAGCTCACCACTTACTAGCCTCCAAGAGACCCAGTACTTC,CASSPLTSLQETQYF
TRBD1,NA,TRBJ1-1,TRBV6-6,TGTGCCAGCAGGCAACAGGGGCGGAACACTGAAGCTTTCTTT,CASRQQGRNTEAFF
TRBD2,NA,TRBJ2-2,TRBV7-9,TGTGCCAGCCGTCGGCTTAGCGGGAGGGCAGGCACCGGGGAGCTGTTTTTT,CASRRLSGRAGTGELFF
NA,NA,TRBJ1-1,TRBV10-3,TGTGCCATCAGTGAGGCGGGAGGGGGAGTTTTGAACACTGAAGCTTTCTTT,CAISEAGGGVLNTEAFF
NA,NA,TRBJ1-5,TRBV4-1,TGCGCCAGCAGCCAAGATCTATGGGGATCCAACCCTAATCAGCCCCAGCATTTT,CASSQDLWGSNPNQPQHF
NA,NA,TRBJ2-5,TRBV6-5,TGTGCCAGCAGTTTCCTGGATCGGAGCCAAGAGACCCAGTACTTC,CASSFLDRSQETQYF
NA,once,TRBJ1-3,TRBV10-3,TGTGCCATCAGTGAGGTCAGGGACTCTGGAAACACCATATATTTT,CAISEVRDSGNTIYF
NA,NA,TRBJ2-7,TRBV5-6,TGTGCCAGCAGCTTGGGCAGGAGCTCCTACGAGCAGTACTTC,CASSLGRSSYEQYF
TRBD1,NA,TRBJ1-6,TRBV5-1,TGCGCCAGCAGCTTGGCGGGACAGGGGACTTCACCCCTCCACTTT,CASSLAGQGTSPLHF
TRBD1,once,TRBJ1-1,TRBV25-1,TGTGCCAGCAGGCCTCCCCCAGGGGGCCCCTACGCTGAAGCTTTCTTT,CASRPPPGGPYAEAFF
TRBD1,NA,TRBJ2-7,TRBV5-1,TGCGCCAGCAGCTTTACGGGACAGGGGATCTACGAGCAGTACTTC,CASSFTGQGIYEQYF
TRBD1,NA,TRBJ1-5,TRBV27,TGTGCCAGCAGTCGCGGGACAGGTTTAGGCAATCAGCCCCAGCATTTT,CASSRGTGLGNQPQHF
TRBD1,NA,TRBJ2-7,TRBV15,TGTGCCACCAGCCGGCACTCAGGACAGGGAGGCGAGCAGTACTTC,CATSRHSGQGGEQYF
NA,NA,TRBJ1-4,TRBV29-1,TGCAGCGTCCGAACAGGAGGGAATGAAAAACTGTTTTTT,CSVRTGGNEKLFF
NA,NA,TRBJ2-5,TRBV7-9,TGTGCCAGCAGCTTACTACCAGGGGATGAGACCCAGTACTTC,CASSLLPGDETQYF
NA,NA,TRBJ2-5,TRBV27,TGTGCCAGCAGTTTCCGCAGGGAAGAGACCCAGTACTTC,CASSFRREETQYF
TRBD2,NA,TRBJ2-5,TRBV7-7,TGTGCTAGCAGCCCGCGGCTAGCGGGAGGGGAGACCCAGTACTTC,CASSPRLAGGETQYF
TRBD1,once,TRBJ2-7,TRBV4-1,TGCGCCAGCAGCCAAGTTGGCCGGGACAGGAGGCGACGGGAGCAGTACTTC,CASSQVGRDRRRREQYF
NA,NA,TRBJ2-7,TRBV5-5,TGTGCCAGCAGCTTCGGTCACGCGAGCTCCTACGAGCAGTACTTC,CASSFGHASSYEQYF
TRBD1,NA,TRBJ1-4,TRBV7-7,TGTGCTAGCAGCTTAGGGGGACAGACGGGGGAAAAACTGTTTTTT,CASSLGGQTGEKLFF
NA,NA,TRBJ1-2,TRBV6-5,TGTGCCAGCAGTCCCACAGGCTATGGCTACACCTTC,CASSPTGYGYTF
TRBD2,once,TRBJ2-7,TRBV11-1,TGTGCCAGCAGCCGGGGGGGATTCTCCTACGAGCAGTACTTC,CASSRGGFSYEQYF
NA,NA,TRBJ2-6,TRBV5-1,TGCGCCAGCAGCTTGTTAGCCTCTGGGGCCAACGTCCTGACTTTC,CASSLLASGANVLTF
NA,NA,TRBJ1-4,TRBV5-1,TGCGCCAGCAGCCGAGACAGAGTTGATGAAAAACTGTTTTTT,CASSRDRVDEKLFF
TRBD1,NA,TRBJ2-6,TRBV5-1,TGCGCCAGCAAGCACCCGACAGGGGGCGCGGGGGCCAACGTCCTGACTTTC,CASKHPTGGAGANVLTF
TRBD2,NA,TRBJ2-2,TRBV5-5,TGTGCCAGCAGCTTCGGCGGGAGTCAGATCGGGGAGCTGTTTTTT,CASSFGGSQIGELFF
NA,NA,TRBJ1-2,TRBV7-6,TGTGCCAGCAGCTTAGAAGGGCATGGCTACACCTTC,CASSLEGHGYTF
TRBD1,NA,TRBJ2-7,TRBV10-3,TGTGCCATCAGCGGGACAGGTCCATACGAGCAGTACTTC,CAISGTGPYEQYF
NA,NA,TRBJ1-3,TRBV15,TGTGCCACCAGCAGGTCCGAGCCATTTAACACCATATATTTT,CATSRSEPFNTIYF